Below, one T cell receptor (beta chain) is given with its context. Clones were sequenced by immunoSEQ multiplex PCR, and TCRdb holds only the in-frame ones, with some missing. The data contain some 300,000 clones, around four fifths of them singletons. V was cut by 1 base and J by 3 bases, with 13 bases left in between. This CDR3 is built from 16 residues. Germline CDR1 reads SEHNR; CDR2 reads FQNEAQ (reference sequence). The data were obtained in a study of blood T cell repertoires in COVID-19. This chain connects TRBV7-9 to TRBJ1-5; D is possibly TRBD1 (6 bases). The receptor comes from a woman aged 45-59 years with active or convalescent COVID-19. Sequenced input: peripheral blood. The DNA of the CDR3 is TGTGCCAGCAGCTTAGGTACAGGGAGGGTCAATCAGCCCCAGCATTTT. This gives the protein CASSLGTGRVNQPQHF. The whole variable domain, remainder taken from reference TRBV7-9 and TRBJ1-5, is DTGVSQNPRHKITKRGQNVTFRCDPISEHNRLYWYRQTLGQGPEFLTYFQNEAQLEKSRLLSDRFSAERPKGSFSTLEIQRTEQGDSAMYLCASSLGTGRVNQPQHFGDGTRLSIL.